Sequencing of this T cell receptor beta chain was carried out in a study of T-cell reconstitution after alpha-beta-depleted transplantation in children. The library targeted TCRbeta and was prepared with unique molecular identifiers. One entry per CDR3 protein results from TCRdb running MiXCR on the PCR reads. The sample holds fewer than 120,000 distinct CDR3 sequences, about 9.4% seen once. The V and J ends lost 5 bases and 0 bases respectively, with 14 bases between them. Germline-derived CDR1 and CDR2 are SEHNR and FQNEAQ (reference sequence). The CDR3 sequence is 17 residues long. This clonotype was counted ten times or more.

This sequence was found in a human donor who donated a stem cell graft to a child with acute lymphoblastic leukemia. The sequenced sample was PBMCs from the stem cell graft donor, obtained from the stem cell graft. The chain carries TRBV7-9 and TRBJ2-6; D assignment may be TRBD1 or TRBD2 (5 bases each). DNA for the CDR3: TGTGCCAGCAGCCTGGGACCGCCTGTCTCTGGGGCCAACGTCCTGACTTTC. Protein: CASSLGPPVSGANVLTF.